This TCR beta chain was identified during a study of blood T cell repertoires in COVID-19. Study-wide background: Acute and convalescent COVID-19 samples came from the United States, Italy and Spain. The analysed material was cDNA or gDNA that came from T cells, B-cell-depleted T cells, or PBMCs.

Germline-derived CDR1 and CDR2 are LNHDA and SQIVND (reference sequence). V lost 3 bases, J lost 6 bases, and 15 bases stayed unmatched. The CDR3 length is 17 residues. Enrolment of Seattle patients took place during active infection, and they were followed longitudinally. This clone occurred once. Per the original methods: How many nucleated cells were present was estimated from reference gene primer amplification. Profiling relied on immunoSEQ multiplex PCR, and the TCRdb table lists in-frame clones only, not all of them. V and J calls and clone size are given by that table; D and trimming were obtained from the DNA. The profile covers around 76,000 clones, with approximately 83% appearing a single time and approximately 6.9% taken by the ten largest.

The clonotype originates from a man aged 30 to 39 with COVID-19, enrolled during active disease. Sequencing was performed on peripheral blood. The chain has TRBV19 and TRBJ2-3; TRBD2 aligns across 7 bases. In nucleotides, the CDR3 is TGTGCCAGTAGTATTGGGAGTGGTGGCGGGAGATCGGATACGCAGTATTTT. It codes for CASSIGSGGGRSDTQYF.